This entry is about one T cell receptor beta chain. Its specificity is unknown. This sample was taken from a study of T cell responses to AZD1222 COVID-19 vaccine. Study-wide points: Donor demographics were predominantly white British with a female majority; clonal diversity may be underestimated. Seropositive at baseline were only five or six AZD1222 recipients. Close to half of all spike-specific TCRs reportedly target regions of the variants that are unmutated. Spike-wide coverage was observed for vaccine-associated CD4 TCRs, with dominant responses at 160-218 and 743-854.

Method: immunoSEQ multiplex PCR; TCRdb's copy keeps in-frame clones and lacks some. This table has about 130,000 clones, 92% appearing once. The CDR3 is 13 residues long. Between the trimmed V and J ends, which lost 7 bases and 9 bases, there was a span of 16 bases. This receptor was obtained from an adult who received the AZD1222 COVID-19 vaccine. This material consisted of peripheral blood, taken 28 days after the second AZD1222 dose. V usage is TRBV12-3 or TRBV12-4 and J usage is TRBJ1-5; the D gene is possibly TRBD1 (6 bases). Written as DNA, the CDR3 is TGTGCCAGCACTCTGGGGGCCCTGCGGCCCCAGCATTTT. Amino acid sequence: CASTLGALRPQHF.